Listed here are 10 T cell receptor beta chains from one sample, sequenced in a study of brain metastases from non-small cell lung cancer. The table came from immunoSEQ multiplex PCR; TCRdb's copy has only in-frame clones and leaves some out. The sample holds 2,000 to 2,500 clones, around 81% seen once. The sample taken for sequencing was primary lung tumor tissue. All receptors come from a donor at least 40 years old with non-small cell lung cancer.

The chain carries TRBV5-6 and TRBJ1-2; D gene uncertain. The CDR3 runs 12 residues. The V gene lost 2 bases and the J gene lost 3 bases, with 5 bases spanning the gap. Germline V gene sequence: CDR1 SGHDT, CDR2 YYEEEE. The CDR3 nucleotides read TGTGCCAGCAGCTTTCAGGACTATGGCTACACCTTC. Translating gives CASSFQDYGYTF.

The chain combines TRBV18 with TRBJ2-5; D perhaps matches TRBD1 (6 bases). V lost 4 bases to trimming and J lost 5 bases, with 17 bases between them. Germline values: CDR1 KGHSH, CDR2 LQKENI. CDR3 length equals 15 residues. CDR3 sequence: CASSRRTEDEETQYF. In DNA form, the CDR3 reads TGTGCCAGCTCACGTCGGACAGAGGATGAGGAGACCCAGTACTTC.

The CDR3 loop reads CASSEGAVGNQPQHF. The CDR3 nucleotides are TGTGCCAGCAGCGAGGGGGCAGTGGGTAATCAGCCCCAGCATTTT. The V gene is TRBV9, the J gene TRBJ1-5; 7 nucleotides match TRBD1. This CDR3 has 15 amino acids. With V trimmed by 3 bases and J by 4 bases, 7 bases remained unmatched. Germline V gene lookup returns CDR1 SGDLS and CDR2 YYNGEE.

The V call is TRBV13, the J call TRBJ2-5; possible D gene TRBD2, 5 bases. V shed 4 bases and J shed 5 bases, with 11 bases lying between them. CDR1 is PRHDT, CDR2 FYEKMQ, per germline (reference sequence). This CDR3 contains 13 residues. The CDR3 spells CASSSYGGETQYF. In nucleotides, the CDR3 is TGTGCCAGCAGCTCTTATGGCGGGGAGACCCAGTACTTC.

This clone was observed once. The chain joins TRBV28 to TRBJ2-7; 7 nucleotides align to TRBD2. CDR3 size: 14 residues. Trimming took 6 bases from V and 3 from J; bases not matched to a gene: 8. Per the germline V gene, CDR1 is MDHEN and CDR2 is SYDVKM. CDR3 protein: CASRRPGGGYEQYF. DNA of the CDR3: TGTGCCAGCAGGAGACCGGGCGGGGGCTACGAGCAGTACTTC.

The chain employs TRBV11-3 and TRBJ1-1, with D tentatively TRBD1 (6 bases). This CDR3 spans 17 amino acids. V dropped 1 base and J dropped 3 bases, with 18 bases sitting between them. Germline CDR1 reads SGHNT; CDR2 reads YENEEA. As DNA, the CDR3 is TGTGCCAGCAGCTTAGGTGAGCCCGGTCGGACAGACACTGAAGCTTTCTTT. Amino acids: CASSLGEPGRTDTEAFF.

Comment on this clone: A read error is possible here, since a much larger clone lies one base away. Additional DNA sequences in this sample encode the identical CDR3. The V and J genes are TRBV9 and TRBJ2-6, with D unresolved. There are 15 residues in the CDR3. Germline loops: CDR1 SGDLS, CDR2 YYNGEE. This CDR3 is CASSVAGSGANVLTF. The CDR3 DNA sequence: TGTGCTAGCAGCGTAGCTGGCTCTGGGGCCAACGTCCTGACTTTC.

The V call is TRBV3-1 (or the pseudogene TRBV3-2), the J call TRBJ2-5; D may correspond to TRBD1 or TRBD2 (6 bases each). The last part of the DNA fits TRBJ2-7 better; the J call may be wrong. The CDR3 loop spans 13 amino acids. Per the germline V gene, CDR1 is LGHDT and CDR2 is YNNKEL (reference sequence). The CDR3 sequence: CASSHGGGYEQYF. The CDR3 nucleotides are TGTGCCAGCAGCCACGGGGGCGGCTACGAGCAGTACTTC.

The chain has TRBV12-5 and TRBJ1-1; D unresolved. Trimming shortened V by 6 bases and J by 3 bases, and 11 bases separated the two germline ends. CDR1 is LGHNT and CDR2 is FRNRAP in the germline V gene. This CDR3 contains 13 residues. CDR3: CASGLNTDTEAFF. The CDR3 nucleotides are TGTGCTAGTGGCCTGAACACCGACACTGAAGCTTTCTTT.

Points on this clone: Being one base from a much bigger clone, this may be a read error. This specimen includes other DNA sequences encoding the same CDR3. V and J are TRBV7-9 and TRBJ1-1; unclear D gene. The CDR3 length is 14 residues. CDR1 and CDR2 (germline): SEHNR, FQNEAQ (reference sequence). V lost 6 bases, J lost 3 bases, and 14 bases lay in between. This chain's CDR3 is CASSPQGIHTEAFF. The CDR3 DNA sequence: TGTGCCAGCAGTCCACAAGGAATACACACTGAAGCTTTCTTT.